This entry lists 27 T cell receptor beta chains sequenced from one sample in a study of PD-1 blockade in classical Hodgkin lymphoma. Clones were read by immunoSEQ multiplex PCR, and TCRdb kept only the in-frame ones, dropping some. Here the sample spans some 31,000 clones, about 71% being singletons. After autologous stem cell transplantation all patients relapsed, and prior brentuximab vedotin exposure differed between cohorts. This material consisted of peripheral blood mononuclear cells (PBMCs), taken before the second cycle of nivolumab. The source is a human donor with classical Hodgkin lymphoma.

The chain has TRBV29-1 and TRBJ2-7; D is undetermined. CDR1 and CDR2 from the germline V gene are SQVTM and ANQGSEA. The CDR3 is 13 residues long. V gave up 8 bases and J gave up 0 bases, with 14 bases separating them. The CDR3 spells CSYLIHDSYEQYF. The CDR3 nucleotides read TGCAGCTATCTCATCCATGACTCCTACGAGCAGTACTTC.

The chain has TRBV21-1 and TRBJ2-5. TRBV21-1 is shown as a pseudogene. The CDR3 is 17 amino acids. The CDR3 here is CASSAPLGSLYQETQYF. The DNA for the CDR3 is TGTGCCAGCAGCGCGCCACTGGGTTCGCTGTACCAAGAGACCCAGTACTTC.

The rearrangement links TRBV4-1 to TRBJ2-1, with 9 bases that match TRBD1. Losses at the gene ends were 4 bases for V and 7 bases for J; bases not matched to a gene: 5. Germline V gene data show CDR1 as MGHRA and CDR2 as YSYEKL. The CDR3 loop spans 14 amino acids. The CDR3, as DNA: TGCGCCAGCAGCCCCGGACAGGGGTGGAATGAGCAGTTCTTC. It specifies CASSPGQGWNEQFF.

The chain employs TRBV10-3 and TRBJ2-2, with D perhaps matching TRBD2 (6 bases). The CDR3 is 17 amino acids. Trimming removed 3 bases from V and 1 base from J, with 15 bases in between. Per germline, CDR1 ENHRY and CDR2 SYGVKD. The CDR3 here is CAISDLGGAGNTGELFF. The CDR3 region has the DNA TGTGCCATCAGTGACTTAGGAGGGGCAGGGAACACCGGGGAGCTGTTTTTT.

Written as DNA, the CDR3 is TGTGCCAGCAGCTTAGGAGGGTACTATGGCTACACCTTC. Translation gives CASSLGGYYGYTF. This chain uses TRBV7-9 with TRBJ1-2, with D unresolved. The germline V gene encodes CDR1 SEHNR and CDR2 FQNEAQ (reference sequence). This CDR3 is 13 amino acids long. Trimming left V 1 base short and J 3 bases short, with 6 bases between.

The rearrangement joins TRBV4-3 to TRBJ1-1; tentative D call: TRBD1 (5 bases). The CDR3 loop spans 14 amino acids. With 0 bases removed from V and 4 bases from J, the gap between germline ends came to 9 bases. The V gene's germline CDR1 is LGHNA and CDR2 YSLEER. Here the CDR3 reads CASSQDLQGTEAFF. CDR3 nucleotides: TGCGCCAGCAGCCAAGATCTTCAGGGCACTGAAGCTTTCTTT.

This clone appeared a few times. This chain joins TRBV10-1 and TRBJ2-3; no clear D. V was cut by 6 bases and J by 0 bases, with 10 bases left in between. This CDR3 region has 14 residues. CDR1 and CDR2 (germline): WNHNN, SYGVQD (reference sequence). The CDR3 nucleotides read TGCGCCAGCAGCGAGGACCACAGCACAGATACGCAGTATTTT. It is translated as CASSEDHSTDTQYF.

In this sample, this clone turned up once. One end of the junction varies from germline; a read error may be responsible. This chain connects TRBV7-7 to TRBJ2-2; D may be TRBD2 (6 bases). Germline CDR1 and CDR2: SSHAT and FNYEAQ (reference sequence). This CDR3 spans 15 amino acids. CDR3 coding DNA: TGTGCTAGCAGCTTAACCGCGACTAGCACCGGGGAGCTGTTTTTT. Amino acids: CASSLTATSTGELFF.

The sample holds one count of this clone. The genes are TRBV28 and TRBJ1-5, with D uncertain. Germline V gene lookup returns CDR1 MDHEN and CDR2 SYDVKM. The germline V and J ends were trimmed by 1 base and 7 bases, with 8 bases remaining between them. The CDR3 contains 13 residues. In DNA, the CDR3 is TGTGCCAGCAGTTTATCCGGGTTCCAGCCCCAGCATTTT. Protein: CASSLSGFQPQHF.

This chain connects TRBV15 to TRBJ2-3; tentative D call: TRBD2 (7 bases). This CDR3 contains 17 residues. Germline CDR1 LNHNV, CDR2 YYDKDF (reference sequence). Trimming removed 2 bases from V and 3 bases from J, with 18 bases in between. The CDR3: CATSRTRQGGGTDTQYF. DNA of the CDR3: TGTGCCACCAGCAGAACCAGGCAGGGAGGGGGTACAGATACGCAGTATTTT.

V usage is TRBV10-3 and J usage is TRBJ2-7; 8 positions agree with TRBD1. The CDR3 runs to 13 residues. Germline CDR1 ENHRY, CDR2 SYGVKD. V gave up 10 bases and J gave up 5 bases; unmatched junction bases: 10. The CDR3 reads CATRQGRSDEQYF. The CDR3 nucleotides read TGTGCCACCCGACAGGGGAGGTCTGACGAGCAGTACTTC.

This chain links TRBV28 with TRBJ1-1, with 8 bases fitting TRBD1. Germline CDR1 reads MDHEN; CDR2 reads SYDVKM. The CDR3 is 16 residues long. With V trimmed by 6 bases and J by 1 base, 10 bases remained unmatched. The CDR3 DNA sequence: TGTGCCAGCAGCTCACAGAACAGGGGGAGGAACACTGAAGCTTTCTTT. This encodes CASSSQNRGRNTEAFF.

The rearrangement joins TRBV13 to TRBJ1-2; D remains unclear. Germline CDR1 and CDR2: PRHDT and FYEKMQ (reference sequence). Trimming cost V 0 bases and J 4 bases, with 6 bases left between them. The CDR3 covers 13 residues. CDR3 sequence (DNA): TGTGCCAGCAGCTTAGGTAGGAGCTATGGCTACACCTTC. Encoded protein: CASSLGRSYGYTF.

This clone has a handful of counts. The chain couples TRBV4-2 to TRBJ1-2, with D possibly matching TRBD1 (6 bases). The CDR3 runs to 17 residues. V lost 5 bases, J lost 4 bases, and 23 bases lay in between. From germline, CDR1 is LGHNA and CDR2 YNFKEQ. The CDR3 sequence is CASSTLLAGARGYGYTF. The CDR3 DNA follows: TGTGCCAGCAGCACCCTCCTAGCAGGGGCGCGAGGCTATGGCTACACCTTC.

CDR3 loop: CASSRTEYTEAFF. The CDR3 DNA is TGTGCCAGCAGCCGGACCGAATACACTGAAGCTTTCTTT. J is TRBJ1-1 and V is TRBV5-5, with D uncertain. There are 13 residues in the CDR3. Germline V gene data show CDR1 as SGHKS and CDR2 as YYEKEE (reference sequence). Trimming shortened V by 4 bases and J by 3 bases, and 10 bases separated the two germline ends.

The chain has TRBV6-5 and TRBJ1-6, with 7 bases that match TRBD1. J was trimmed by 7 bases and V by 4 bases; bases with no gene match: 1. The CDR3 sequence is 13 residues long. The germline CDR1 and CDR2 sequences are MNHEY and SVGAGI. Here the CDR3 reads CASSWGQNSPLHF. As DNA, the CDR3 is TGTGCCAGCAGTTGGGGACAGAATTCACCCCTCCACTTT.

The chain carries TRBV18 and TRBJ1-1, with D possibly matching TRBD1 (5 bases). The CDR3 is 14 amino acids. CDR1 is KGHSH, CDR2 LQKENI, per germline. V was cut by 3 bases and J by 3 bases, with 11 bases left in between. The chain's CDR3 is CASSPQMGDTEAFF. In nucleotides, the CDR3 is TGTGCCAGCTCACCGCAGATGGGGGACACTGAAGCTTTCTTT.

The chain employs TRBV7-2 and TRBJ2-7; 9 bases are a match to TRBD2. J gave up 12 bases and V 0 bases, and 9 bases lay outside the gene matches. The CDR3 sequence is 14 residues long. From germline, CDR1 is SGHTA and CDR2 FQGNSA. The CDR3, as DNA: TGTGCCAGCAGCTTAGCGCACAGCGGGGGGCCCTTGTACTTC. This gives the protein CASSLAHSGGPLYF.

The V and J genes are TRBV7-9 and TRBJ2-7; D not certain. There are 12 residues in the CDR3. Germline values: CDR1 SEHNR, CDR2 FQNEAQ (reference sequence). The ends were cut back, 4 bases at V and 2 bases at J, with 6 bases in the middle. The CDR3, as DNA: TGTGCCAGCAGCTCTGACACCTACGAGCAGTACTTC. Its protein is CASSSDTYEQYF.

The rearrangement joins TRBV9 to TRBJ1-2; TRBD1 agrees at 8 bases. After removal of 1 base from V and 5 bases from J, the junction contained 7 bases not matched to a gene. This CDR3 contains 15 residues. Per the germline V gene, CDR1 is SGDLS and CDR2 is YYNGEE. The CDR3 bases are TGTGCCAGCAGCGTATCGGGACAGGCGGGGTATGGCTACACCTTC. Amino acid sequence: CASSVSGQAGYGYTF. Filled out from reference TRBV9 and TRBJ1-2, the complete variable domain reads DSGVTQTPKHLITATGQRVTLRCSPRSGDLSVYWYQQSLDQGLQFLIQYYNGEERAKGNILERFSAQQFPDLHSELNLSSLELGDSALYFCASSVSGQAGYGYTFGSGTRLTVV.

The chain employs TRBV6-5 and TRBJ2-7, with TRBD2 matching 7 bases. The length of the CDR3 is 14 residues. Germline-derived CDR1 and CDR2 are MNHEY and SVGAGI. V dropped 5 bases and J dropped 7; count of bases not matched to a gene: 11. The CDR3 spells CASSPSRGGFEQYF. For the CDR3, the DNA is TGTGCCAGCAGTCCCTCGAGGGGAGGGTTTGAGCAGTACTTC.

The genes are TRBV30 and TRBJ2-5; 7 positions match TRBD2. J was trimmed by 1 base and V by 5 bases; bases with no gene match: 4. The length of the CDR3 is 13 residues. Germline CDR1 GTSNPN, CDR2 SVGIG (reference sequence). The CDR3 sequence is CAWARGVQETQYF. The CDR3 nucleotides read TGTGCCTGGGCACGGGGGGTCCAAGAGACCCAGTACTTC.

CDR3 DNA: TGTGCCAGCAGCAGCACGAGATACAATGAGCAGTTCTTC. Amino acids: CASSSTRYNEQFF. The rearrangement uses TRBV5-6 and TRBJ2-1; D is unclear. The CDR3 totals 13 residues. V dropped 4 bases and J dropped 4 bases, with 9 bases sitting between them. Germline-derived CDR1 and CDR2 are SGHDT and YYEEEE.

The rearrangement joins TRBV29-1 to TRBJ2-3, with TRBD1 matching 7 bases. From germline, CDR1 is SQVTM and CDR2 ANQGSEA. This CDR3 has 16 residues. Trimming at V came to 6 bases and at J to 2 bases, leaving 14 bases not matched to a gene. As DNA, the CDR3 is TGCAGCGTAGCCAACCGAAGGGACAGACTCACAGATACGCAGTATTTT. It codes for CSVANRRDRLTDTQYF.

The rearrangement links TRBV19 to TRBJ2-1; D might be TRBD1 or TRBD2, each matching 5 bases. Germline lookup yields CDR1 LNHDA and CDR2 SQIVND (reference sequence). With 6 bases removed from V and 10 bases from J, the gap between germline ends came to 10 bases. The CDR3 consists of 11 residues. The CDR3 DNA sequence: TGTGCCAGTAGCAGCTGGGGGGAGCAGTTCTTC. It translates to CASSSWGEQFF.

In regard to this clone: An end of the junction differs from the germline gene, which may be a read error. The rearrangement links TRBV7-7 to TRBJ2-5; tentative D call: TRBD2 (6 bases). CDR3 length: 13 residues. Germline values: CDR1 SSHAT, CDR2 FNYEAQ (reference sequence). CDR3 protein: CASSPRGGETQYF. The CDR3, as DNA: TGTGCTAGCAGCCCAAGGGGAGGAGAGACCCAGTACTTC.

In this sample, this clone turned up once. The V gene is TRBV19, the J gene TRBJ2-7, with D perhaps assigned TRBD1 or TRBD2 (5 bases each). The CDR3 runs to 14 residues. V lost 1 base to trimming and J lost 2 bases, with 9 bases between them. Germline CDR1 is LNHDA and CDR2 is SQIVND (reference sequence). CDR3 protein: CASSIVQGPYEQYF. DNA of the CDR3: TGTGCCAGTAGTATAGTTCAGGGACCCTACGAGCAGTACTTC.